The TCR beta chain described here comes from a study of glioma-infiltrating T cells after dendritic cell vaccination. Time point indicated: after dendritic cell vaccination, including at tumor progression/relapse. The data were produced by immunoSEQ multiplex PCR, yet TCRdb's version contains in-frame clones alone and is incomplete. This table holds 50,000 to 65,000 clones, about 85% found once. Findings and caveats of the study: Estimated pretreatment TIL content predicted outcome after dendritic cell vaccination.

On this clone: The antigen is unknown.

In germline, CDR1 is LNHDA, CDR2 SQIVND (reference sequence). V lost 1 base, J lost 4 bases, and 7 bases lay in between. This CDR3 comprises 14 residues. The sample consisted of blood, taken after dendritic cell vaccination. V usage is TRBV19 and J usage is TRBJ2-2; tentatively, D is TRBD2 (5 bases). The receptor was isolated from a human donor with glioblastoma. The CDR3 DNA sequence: TGTGCCAGTAGTATAGCTGCGGGCACCGGGGAGCTGTTTTTT. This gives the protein CASSIAAGTGELFF. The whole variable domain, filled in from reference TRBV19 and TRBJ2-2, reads DGGITQSPKYLFRKEGQNVTLSCEQNLNHDAMYWYRQDPGQGLRLIYYSQIVNDFQKGDIAEGYSVSREKKESFPLTVTSAQKNPTAFYLCASSIAAGTGELFFGEGSRLTVL.